The 17 T cell receptor beta chains below come from one sample, sequenced in a study of identical twins. TCRdb re-called the 5' RACE reads with MiXCR, one entry per CDR3 protein. The profile shows approximately 680,000 distinct CDR3 sequences, 7% to 7.5% of them singletons. The same sample was also studied in work on yellow fever vaccine responses in identical twins.

The specimen sequenced was PBMCs. These receptors were obtained from a woman younger than 30 in good health.

This clonotype was picked up many times. V and J are TRBV12-3 or TRBV12-4 and TRBJ1-1; weak D call: TRBD1 (5 bases). V lost 2 bases, J lost 5 bases, and 9 bases lay in between. CDR3 size: 13 residues. In DNA form, the CDR3 reads TGTGCCAGCAGTTTAAGGGGTAGGACTGAAGCTTTCTTT. Amino acids: CASSLRGRTEAFF.

The gene calls are TRBV5-5 and TRBJ1-5; maybe TRBD1 (6 bases). The germline gives CDR1 SGHKS, CDR2 YYEKEE (reference sequence). This CDR3 comprises 16 residues. The V end was cut by 0 bases, the J end by 1 base, with 11 bases between. CDR3 loop: CASSLVGGGSNQPQHF. CDR3 bases: TGTGCCAGCAGCTTGGTTGGGGGCGGGAGCAATCAGCCCCAGCATTTT.

This chain uses TRBV2 with TRBJ2-1; 10 positions agree with TRBD2. V lost 5 bases and J lost 10; bases outside the gene matches: 8. Germline V gene lookup returns CDR1 SNHLY and CDR2 FYNNEI. This CDR3 spans 14 amino acids. CDR3 in DNA: TGTGCCAGCAGTTGGGGACTAGCGTTAGTGGAGCAGTTCTTC. The encoded protein is CASSWGLALVEQFF.

This clonotype was observed a few times. This chain links TRBV7-9 with TRBJ2-1, with D possibly matching TRBD2 (5 bases). Deletions cut 5 bases from V and 15 bases from J, with 17 bases between. Germline values: CDR1 SEHNR, CDR2 FQNEAQ (reference sequence). The CDR3 runs 12 residues. DNA for the CDR3: TGTGCCAGCAGCACCCCACTAGAGAATCCGTTCTTC. This encodes CASSTPLENPFF.

Ten or more counts support this clonotype. The rearrangement joins TRBV5-5 to TRBJ2-2, with D possibly TRBD2 on 5 matching bases. The germline V gene has CDR1 SGHKS and CDR2 YYEKEE (reference sequence). The CDR3 loop spans 14 amino acids. Trimming removed 3 bases at V and 5 bases at J, with 11 bases between. Here the CDR3 DNA reads TGTGCCAGCAGCTACTCCGGGGTGACCGGGGAGCTGTTTTTT. Its translation is CASSYSGVTGELFF. The variable domain in full, completed from reference TRBV5-5 and TRBJ2-2, reads DAGVTQSPTHLIKTRGQQVTLRCSPISGHKSVSWYQQVLGQGPQFIFQYYEKEERGRGNFPDRFSARQFPNYSSELNVNALLLGDSALYLCASSYSGVTGELFFGEGSRLTVL.

The rearrangement joins TRBV2 to TRBJ1-6, with D perhaps matching TRBD1 (5 bases). The CDR3 totals 14 residues. Germline V gene data show CDR1 as SNHLY and CDR2 as FYNNEI. Trimming cost V 3 bases and J 4 bases, with 7 bases left between them. This chain's CDR3 is CASSDGGYNSPLHF. The CDR3 nucleotides are TGTGCCAGCAGTGATGGGGGTTATAATTCACCCCTCCACTTT. Full variable domain (rest looked up from reference TRBV2 and TRBJ1-6): EPEVTQTPSHQVTQMGQEVILRCVPISNHLYFYWYRQILGQKVEFLVSFYNNEISEKSEIFDDQFSVERPDGSNFTLKIRSTKLEDSAMYFCASSDGGYNSPLHFGNGTRLTVT.

V and J are TRBV20-1 and TRBJ2-5, with D unclear. V was cut by 4 bases and J by 7 bases, with 10 bases left in between. The CDR3 consists of 11 residues. CDR1 is DFQATT, CDR2 SNEGSKA, per germline (reference sequence). The CDR3 reads CSATLQVTQYF. CDR3 nucleotide sequence: TGCAGTGCTACACTTCAGGTGACCCAGTACTTC.

This clonotype turned up a few times. The V call is TRBV4-1, the J call TRBJ2-7; 7 bases fit TRBD1. Germline V CDR1 and CDR2: MGHRA, YSYEKL. The CDR3 has 15 amino acids. V was pared by 3 bases and J by 7 bases, with 12 bases of the junction left unmatched. CDR3 in amino acids: CASSQRADRVEEQYF. The CDR3, as DNA: TGCGCCAGCAGCCAGAGGGCCGACAGGGTCGAGGAGCAGTACTTC.

This clonotype was found many times. This chain uses TRBV6-1 with TRBJ1-2; D is ambiguous. Per germline, CDR1 MNHNS and CDR2 SASEGT. This CDR3 is 15 amino acids long. V was pared by 6 bases and J by 0 bases, with 14 bases between. The CDR3 nucleotides read TGTGCCAGCAGCCTGGACGGGAACCCTAACTATGGCTACACCTTC. Translation: CASSLDGNPNYGYTF.

The chain joins TRBV12-3 or TRBV12-4 to TRBJ2-7, with D possibly being TRBD1 (5 bases). V shed 3 bases and J shed 3 bases, with 15 bases lying between them. The CDR3 has 15 amino acids. The CDR3 DNA sequence: TGTGCCAGCAGTTTTGGGGATTACAGGTACTACGAGCAGTACGTC. This translates into CASSFGDYRYYEQYV.

V and J are TRBV7-9 and TRBJ2-7; TRBD2 might be the D (5 bases). V gave up 2 bases and J gave up 4 bases, with 12 bases separating them. This CDR3 is built from 14 residues. Per the germline V gene, CDR1 is SEHNR and CDR2 is FQNEAQ (reference sequence). This CDR3 reads CASSLSRPGYEQYV. CDR3 in DNA: TGTGCCAGCAGCTTATCCCGGCCGGGGTACGAGCAGTACGTC.

This clonotype was seen a handful of times. The rearrangement uses TRBV6-1 and TRBJ1-4, with no clear D. The CDR3 has 16 amino acids. Trimming took 5 bases from V and 0 from J, leaving 13 bases between them. The germline V gene encodes CDR1 MNHNS and CDR2 SASEGT. CDR3 sequence reads: CASSPRGIATNEKLFF. The CDR3 DNA follows: TGTGCCAGCAGTCCCCGTGGGATTGCAACTAATGAAAAACTGTTTTTT.

The J gene is TRBJ2-5, the V gene TRBV10-2; 9 bases line up with TRBD2. The CDR3 totals 12 residues. Germline V CDR1 and CDR2: WSHSY, SAAADI. Losses at the gene ends were 6 bases for V and 4 bases for J; bases not matched to a gene: 0. This CDR3 is CASRTSGETQYF. CDR3 nucleotide sequence: TGCGCCAGCAGGACTAGCGGAGAGACCCAGTACTTC.

The V and J genes are TRBV12-3 or TRBV12-4 and TRBJ2-3, with 7 bases that match TRBD2. Losses at the gene ends were 8 bases for V and 2 bases for J; bases not matched to a gene: 7. The CDR3 has 14 residues. CDR3 nucleotide sequence: TGTGCCAGCTCTAGGACTAGGCACACAGATACGCAGTATTTT. Protein: CASSRTRHTDTQYF.

The chain recombines TRBV12-3 or TRBV12-4 with TRBJ2-7, with 13 bases identical to TRBD2. This CDR3 contains 16 residues. After removal of 3 bases from V and 3 bases from J, the junction contained 5 bases not matched to a gene. CDR3 DNA sequence: TGTGCCAGCAGTTTGGGACTAGCGGGATTTCGCTACGAGCAGTACTTC. It yields the protein CASSLGLAGFRYEQYF.

This clonotype has a count of ten or more. The rearrangement uses TRBV5-1 and TRBJ2-4; tentative D call: TRBD2 (5 bases). Deletions cut 5 bases from V and 12 bases from J, with 12 bases between. The germline V gene has CDR1 SGHRS and CDR2 YFSETQ. This CDR3 is 11 amino acids long. CDR3 coding DNA: TGCGCCAGCAGTTCGGGGTTCAATCAGTACTTC. This translates into CASSSGFNQYF.

This chain connects TRBV27 to TRBJ1-5; a weak D match, TRBD1 (5 bases). Germline V CDR1 and CDR2: MNHEY, SMNVEV (reference sequence). The CDR3 has 14 residues. V was pared by 6 bases and J by 6 bases, with 15 bases between. In nucleotides, the CDR3 is TGTGCCAGCAGCCGGGACGGAGCCGGTCAGCCCCAGCATTTT. This gives the protein CASSRDGAGQPQHF.